The rows below give T cell receptor beta chains drawn from one sample of a study of cytomegalovirus exposure and HLA in healthy donors. Produced via immunoSEQ multiplex PCR; TCRdb's table is partial and in-frame only. The sample lists under 150,000 clones, 70% to 85% occurring once. Sequencing was carried out using PBMCs. These receptors originate from a male donor in good health and CMV-seronegative. CDR3s include the opening cysteine and the closing phenylalanine or tryptophan. D genes are given only for firm matches. The size of a clone is reported for some rows only, either as once, few or many, or as a class for expanded clones.

abundance: .; d_gene: .; v_gene: TRBV5-6; len: 14; j_gene: TRBJ1-5; CDR3nt: TGTGCCAGCAGCTCCCGGGGGTCTTGGGAGCCCCAGCATTTT; CDR3aa: CASSSRGSWEPQHF
abundance: .; d_gene: .; v_gene: TRBV27; len: 14; j_gene: TRBJ2-2; CDR3nt: TGTGCCAGCAGTCCGGGAGCGAACACCGGGGAGCTGTTTTTT; CDR3aa: CASSPGANTGELFF
abundance: few; d_gene: .; v_gene: TRBV6-5; len: 14; j_gene: TRBJ2-7; CDR3nt: TGTGCCAGCAGTTACCGGACTACATCCTACGAGCAGTACTTC; CDR3aa: CASSYRTTSYEQYF
abundance: .; d_gene: .; v_gene: TRBV5-6; len: 12; j_gene: TRBJ2-3; CDR3nt: TGTGCCAGCAGCTTGGAGCCCGATACGCAGTATTTT; CDR3aa: CASSLEPDTQYF
abundance: .; d_gene: .; v_gene: TRBV7-2; len: 13; j_gene: TRBJ1-1; CDR3nt: TGTGCCAGCAGCCTCGGGGAGAACACTGAAGCTTTCTTT; CDR3aa: CASSLGENTEAFF
abundance: .; d_gene: .; v_gene: TRBV5-1; len: 15; j_gene: TRBJ1-5; CDR3nt: TGCGCCAGCAGCTTGGCCGGGTTCCCCTACCAGCCCCAGCATTTT; CDR3aa: CASSLAGFPYQPQHF
abundance: .; d_gene: TRBD2; v_gene: TRBV4-1; len: 16; j_gene: TRBJ2-3; CDR3nt: TGCGCCAGCAGCCTTAGCGGGGGCCTTAGCACAGATACGCAGTATTTT; CDR3aa: CASSLSGGLSTDTQYF
abundance: .; d_gene: TRBD2; v_gene: TRBV7-2; len: 19; j_gene: TRBJ2-7; CDR3nt: TGTGCCAGCAGCTTAGCGTTAGGACTAGCGGAGGAGGGCTCCTACGAGCAGTACTTC; CDR3aa: CASSLALGLAEEGSYEQYF
abundance: .; d_gene: .; v_gene: TRBV4-2; len: 12; j_gene: TRBJ1-1; CDR3nt: TGTGCCAGCAGCCAAGCAGGGGCTGAAGCTTTCTTT; CDR3aa: CASSQAGAEAFF
abundance: .; d_gene: TRBD2; v_gene: TRBV6-4; len: 15; j_gene: TRBJ2-3; CDR3nt: TGTGCCAGCAGTGACGGGACTAGCGGGCCAGATACGCAGTATTTT; CDR3aa: CASSDGTSGPDTQYF
abundance: .; d_gene: TRBD2; v_gene: TRBV18; len: 12; j_gene: TRBJ2-7; CDR3nt: TGTGCCAGCTCTCCCGATGGCGGGAGCTCATACTTC; CDR3aa: CASSPDGGSSYF
abundance: .; d_gene: TRBD1; v_gene: TRBV28; len: 14; j_gene: TRBJ1-1; CDR3nt: TGTGCCAGCAGCACGGGACAGGGCTTCACTGAAGCTTTCTTT; CDR3aa: CASSTGQGFTEAFF
abundance: once; d_gene: TRBD1; v_gene: TRBV27; len: 12; j_gene: TRBJ2-7; CDR3nt: TGTGCCAGCAGTCGACAGGGCTACGAGCAGTACTTC; CDR3aa: CASSRQGYEQYF
abundance: .; d_gene: TRBD2; v_gene: TRBV27; len: 15; j_gene: TRBJ2-7; CDR3nt: TGTGCCAGCAGTTCCCCTAGCGGACGCAACTACGAGCAGTACTTC; CDR3aa: CASSSPSGRNYEQYF
abundance: few; d_gene: TRBD1; v_gene: TRBV19; len: 17; j_gene: TRBJ2-2; CDR3nt: TGTGCCAGTAGTATATACCATTTGGACAGGGGAACCGGGGAGCTGTTTTTT; CDR3aa: CASSIYHLDRGTGELFF
abundance: .; d_gene: .; v_gene: TRBV25-1; len: 13; j_gene: TRBJ1-2; CDR3nt: TGTGCCAGCAGTGATTTAGGGACACCACCCTACACCTTC; CDR3aa: CASSDLGTPPYTF
abundance: .; d_gene: .; v_gene: TRBV30; len: 13; j_gene: TRBJ2-2; CDR3nt: TGTGCCTGGGAGTTCGGAGCGACCGGGGAGCTGTTTTTT; CDR3aa: CAWEFGATGELFF
abundance: .; d_gene: TRBD2; v_gene: TRBV7-9; len: 16; j_gene: TRBJ2-1; CDR3nt: TGTTCCAGCAGCTTACCTAGCGGGAGTTCGGTGAATGAGCAGTTCTTC; CDR3aa: CSSSLPSGSSVNEQFF
abundance: once; d_gene: TRBD2; v_gene: TRBV7-6; len: 20; j_gene: TRBJ2-7; CDR3nt: TGTGCCAGCAGCTCCCCGCCTCCTCGCGGGAGATCCAAGGCCCCCTACGAGCAGTACTTC; CDR3aa: CASSSPPPRGRSKAPYEQYF
abundance: .; d_gene: .; v_gene: TRBV2; len: 12; j_gene: TRBJ2-1; CDR3nt: TGTGCCAGCAGTGAGCGATACAATGAGCAGTTCTTC; CDR3aa: CASSERYNEQFF
abundance: few; d_gene: TRBD1; v_gene: TRBV25-1; len: 13; j_gene: TRBJ2-1; CDR3nt: TGTGCCAGCAGCGGGACAGGGTACAATGAGCAGTTCTTC; CDR3aa: CASSGTGYNEQFF
abundance: .; d_gene: .; v_gene: TRBV27; len: 15; j_gene: TRBJ2-5; CDR3nt: TGTGCCAGCCGAACTCGCACAGGATATCAAGAGACCCAGTACTTC; CDR3aa: CASRTRTGYQETQYF
abundance: .; d_gene: .; v_gene: TRBV7-6; len: 13; j_gene: TRBJ1-5; CDR3nt: TGTGCCAGCAGCTTAGGGAGGGGCCAGCCCCAGCATTTT; CDR3aa: CASSLGRGQPQHF
abundance: .; d_gene: .; v_gene: TRBV30; len: 15; j_gene: TRBJ2-2; CDR3nt: TGTGCCTGGAGGCAGGAGCCCGGGATCTACGGGGAGCTGTTTTTT; CDR3aa: CAWRQEPGIYGELFF
abundance: .; d_gene: .; v_gene: TRBV7-9; len: 14; j_gene: TRBJ1-1; CDR3nt: TGTGCCAGCAGCTTCGGGGTACCGAACACTGAAGCTTTCTTT; CDR3aa: CASSFGVPNTEAFF
abundance: once; d_gene: .; v_gene: TRBV29-1; len: 14; j_gene: TRBJ2-3; CDR3nt: TGCAGCGTTGTGAGTCAGGGTGGAAAAGATACGCAGTATTTT; CDR3aa: CSVVSQGGKDTQYF
abundance: few; d_gene: .; v_gene: TRBV10-1; len: 15; j_gene: TRBJ2-5; CDR3nt: TGCGCCAGGAGAAGGCGGCGTAAGGTCGGGGAGACCCAGTACTTC; CDR3aa: CARRRRRKVGETQYF
abundance: .; d_gene: .; v_gene: TRBV7-2; len: 16; j_gene: TRBJ1-4; CDR3nt: TGTGCCAGCAGTACGGGACTCGTGGCAACTAATGAAAAACTGTTTTTT; CDR3aa: CASSTGLVATNEKLFF
abundance: .; d_gene: TRBD2; v_gene: TRBV11-2; len: 15; j_gene: TRBJ2-7; CDR3nt: TGTGCCAGCAGCCCCGGACTAGCGGCGGGGTCCGAGCAGTACTTC; CDR3aa: CASSPGLAAGSEQYF
abundance: .; d_gene: TRBD2; v_gene: TRBV9; len: 19; j_gene: TRBJ2-5; CDR3nt: TGTGCCAGCAGCCCCGCCCCTGGACTAGCGGGAGTGGAGGAAGAGACCCAGTACTTC; CDR3aa: CASSPAPGLAGVEEETQYF
abundance: .; d_gene: .; v_gene: TRBV5-6; len: 13; j_gene: TRBJ2-2; CDR3nt: TGTGCCAGCAGCTTGGCGGGAGACGGGGAGCTGTTTTTT; CDR3aa: CASSLAGDGELFF
abundance: .; d_gene: TRBD1; v_gene: TRBV7-9; len: 16; j_gene: TRBJ2-3; CDR3nt: TGTGCCAGCAGCTTAGGTATCAGGGGGCTCACAGATACGCAGTATTTT; CDR3aa: CASSLGIRGLTDTQYF
abundance: .; d_gene: TRBD1; v_gene: TRBV19; len: 12; j_gene: TRBJ1-2; CDR3nt: TGTGCCAGTATGGACAGGGGTAATGGCTACACCTTC; CDR3aa: CASMDRGNGYTF
abundance: few; d_gene: .; v_gene: TRBV28; len: 12; j_gene: TRBJ1-5; CDR3nt: TGTGCCAGCAGCGGCCTTCGGGGGCCCCAGCATTTT; CDR3aa: CASSGLRGPQHF
abundance: .; d_gene: .; v_gene: TRBV25-1; len: 12; j_gene: TRBJ1-2; CDR3nt: TGTGCCAGCCTATCGGGGTGGGATGGCTACACCTTC; CDR3aa: CASLSGWDGYTF
abundance: .; d_gene: TRBD2; v_gene: TRBV10-3; len: 17; j_gene: TRBJ2-3; CDR3nt: TGTGCCATCAGGAAGGGACTAGCGGGAGCTAGCACAGATACGCAGTATTTT; CDR3aa: CAIRKGLAGASTDTQYF
abundance: .; d_gene: TRBD2; v_gene: TRBV6-4; len: 15; j_gene: TRBJ2-1; CDR3nt: TGTGCCAGCAGTCCCCGGACTAGCGGAAACAATGAGCAGTTCTTC; CDR3aa: CASSPRTSGNNEQFF
abundance: .; d_gene: .; v_gene: TRBV29-1; len: 11; j_gene: TRBJ2-1; CDR3nt: TGCAGCGTACAGGTTACCAATGAGCAGTTCTTC; CDR3aa: CSVQVTNEQFF
abundance: .; d_gene: .; v_gene: TRBV6-1; len: 14; j_gene: TRBJ2-3; CDR3nt: TGTGCCAGCACACGGGAGCGACTCACAGATACGCAGTATTTT; CDR3aa: CASTRERLTDTQYF
abundance: .; d_gene: TRBD1; v_gene: TRBV2; len: 15; j_gene: TRBJ1-3; CDR3nt: TGTGCCAGCACACTTGACAGGGCCTCTGGAAACACCATATATTTT; CDR3aa: CASTLDRASGNTIYF
abundance: .; d_gene: TRBD2; v_gene: TRBV7-8; len: 17; j_gene: TRBJ2-2; CDR3nt: TGTGCCAGCAGCTCCGGACTAGCGGGAGGCGACACCGGGGAGCTGTTTTTT; CDR3aa: CASSSGLAGGDTGELFF
abundance: few; d_gene: .; v_gene: TRBV19; len: 12; j_gene: TRBJ1-2; CDR3nt: TGTGCCAGTAGTATGGAGGGGACTGGCTACACCTTC; CDR3aa: CASSMEGTGYTF
abundance: .; d_gene: TRBD2; v_gene: TRBV7-2; len: 15; j_gene: TRBJ2-5; CDR3nt: TGTGCCAGCAGCTTAGGAACTAGCGGGAGTGAGACCCAGTACTTC; CDR3aa: CASSLGTSGSETQYF
abundance: .; d_gene: TRBD2; v_gene: TRBV27; len: 15; j_gene: TRBJ2-2; CDR3nt: TGTGCCAGCAGCTCTTGGGCGGGAGACACCGGGGAGCTGTTTTTT; CDR3aa: CASSSWAGDTGELFF
abundance: .; d_gene: .; v_gene: TRBV7-2; len: 14; j_gene: TRBJ1-3; CDR3nt: TGTGCCAGCAGCTCCGCGGGCGGGGGAAACACCATATATTTT; CDR3aa: CASSSAGGGNTIYF
abundance: .; d_gene: .; v_gene: TRBV27; len: 11; j_gene: TRBJ2-1; CDR3nt: TGTGCCAGCGGCAACTACAATGAGCAGTTCTTC; CDR3aa: CASGNYNEQFF
abundance: .; d_gene: TRBD2; v_gene: TRBV4-3; len: 15; j_gene: TRBJ2-7; CDR3nt: TGCGCCAGCAGCCAAGGACTAGCGGGCCCCTACGAGCAGTACTTC; CDR3aa: CASSQGLAGPYEQYF
abundance: .; d_gene: .; v_gene: TRBV6-1; len: 13; j_gene: TRBJ2-7; CDR3nt: TGTGCCAGCGTCGCGGGACGTCCCTACGAGCAGTACTTC; CDR3aa: CASVAGRPYEQYF
abundance: .; d_gene: TRBD2; v_gene: TRBV5-1; len: 14; j_gene: TRBJ2-1; CDR3nt: TGCGCCAGCAGCTTGGGACTAGCGGGAAATGAGCAGTTCTTC; CDR3aa: CASSLGLAGNEQFF
abundance: .; d_gene: .; v_gene: TRBV7-2; len: 14; j_gene: TRBJ2-7; CDR3nt: TGTGCCAGCAGCTTAAAAGCGTTAACCTACGAGCAGTACTTC; CDR3aa: CASSLKALTYEQYF
abundance: .; d_gene: TRBD2; v_gene: TRBV7-3; len: 15; j_gene: TRBJ2-1; CDR3nt: TGTGCCAGCAGCTCCGGACTAGCGGGGTTCAATGAGCAGTTCTTC; CDR3aa: CASSSGLAGFNEQFF
abundance: .; d_gene: .; v_gene: TRBV5-6; len: 14; j_gene: TRBJ1-5; CDR3nt: TGTGCCAGCAGCTTCCGGGGGGGCAATCAGCCCCAGCATTTT; CDR3aa: CASSFRGGNQPQHF
abundance: .; d_gene: .; v_gene: TRBV6-5; len: 11; j_gene: TRBJ2-1; CDR3nt: TGTGCCAGCAGTTGCTCGAGTGAGCAGTTCTTC; CDR3aa: CASSCSSEQFF